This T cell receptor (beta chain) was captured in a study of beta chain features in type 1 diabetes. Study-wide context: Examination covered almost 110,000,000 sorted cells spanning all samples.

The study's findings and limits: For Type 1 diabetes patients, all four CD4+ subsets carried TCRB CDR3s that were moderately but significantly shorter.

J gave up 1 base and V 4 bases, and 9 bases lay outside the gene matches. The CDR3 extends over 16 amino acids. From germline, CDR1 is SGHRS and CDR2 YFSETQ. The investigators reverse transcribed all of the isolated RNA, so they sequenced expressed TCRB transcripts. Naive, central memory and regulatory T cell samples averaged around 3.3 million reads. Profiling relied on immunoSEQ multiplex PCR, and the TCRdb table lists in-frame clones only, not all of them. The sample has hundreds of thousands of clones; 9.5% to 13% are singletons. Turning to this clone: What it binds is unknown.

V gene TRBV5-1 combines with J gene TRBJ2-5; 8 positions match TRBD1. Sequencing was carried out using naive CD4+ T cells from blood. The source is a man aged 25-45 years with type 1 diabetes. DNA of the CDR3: TGCGCCAGCAGCCTTGACAGGGGTGGTGGCCAAGAGACCCAGTACTTC. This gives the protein CASSLDRGGGQETQYF.